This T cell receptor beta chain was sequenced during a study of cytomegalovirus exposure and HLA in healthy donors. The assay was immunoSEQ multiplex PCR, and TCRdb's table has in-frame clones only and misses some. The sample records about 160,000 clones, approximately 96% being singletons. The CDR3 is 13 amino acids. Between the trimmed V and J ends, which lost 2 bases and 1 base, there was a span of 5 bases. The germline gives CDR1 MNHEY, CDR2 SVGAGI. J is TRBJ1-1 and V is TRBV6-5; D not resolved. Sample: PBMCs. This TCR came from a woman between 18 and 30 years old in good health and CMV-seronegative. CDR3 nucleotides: TGTGCCAGCAGTTACATCTGGAACACTGAAGCTTTCTTT. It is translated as CASSYIWNTEAFF.